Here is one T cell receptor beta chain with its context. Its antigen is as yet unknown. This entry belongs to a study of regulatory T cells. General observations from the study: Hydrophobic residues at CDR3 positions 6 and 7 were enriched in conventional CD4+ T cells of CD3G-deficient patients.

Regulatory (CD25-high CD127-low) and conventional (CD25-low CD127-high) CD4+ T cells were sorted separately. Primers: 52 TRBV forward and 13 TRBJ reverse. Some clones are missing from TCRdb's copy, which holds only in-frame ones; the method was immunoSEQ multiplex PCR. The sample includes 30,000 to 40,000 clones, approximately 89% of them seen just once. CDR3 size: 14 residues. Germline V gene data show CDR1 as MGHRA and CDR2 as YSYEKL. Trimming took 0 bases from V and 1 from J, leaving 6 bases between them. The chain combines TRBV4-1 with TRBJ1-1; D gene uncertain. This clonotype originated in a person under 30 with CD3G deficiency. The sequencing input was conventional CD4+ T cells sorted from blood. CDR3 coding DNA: TGCGCCAGCAGCCAAGATAACAGGAACACTGAAGCTTTCTTT. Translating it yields CASSQDNRNTEAFF.